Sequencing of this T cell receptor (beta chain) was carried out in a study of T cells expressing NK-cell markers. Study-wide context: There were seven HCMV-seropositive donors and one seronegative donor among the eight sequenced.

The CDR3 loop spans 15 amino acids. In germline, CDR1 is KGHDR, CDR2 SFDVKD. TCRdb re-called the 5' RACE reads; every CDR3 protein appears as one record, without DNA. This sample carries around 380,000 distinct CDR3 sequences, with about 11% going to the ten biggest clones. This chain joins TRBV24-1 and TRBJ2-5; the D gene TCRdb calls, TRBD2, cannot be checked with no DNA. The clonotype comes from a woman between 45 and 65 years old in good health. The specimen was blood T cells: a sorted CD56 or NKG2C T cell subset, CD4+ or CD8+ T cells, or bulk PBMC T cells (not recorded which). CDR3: CATSETTGLQETQYF.